A single sample gave rise to the 9 T cell receptor beta chains below, sequenced in a study of Ad26.COV2.S vaccination and SARS-CoV-2 variants. The table came from immunoSEQ multiplex PCR; TCRdb's copy has only in-frame clones and leaves some out. The data show roughly 500,000 clones, 80% to 90% seen once. Described treatment: around 19 received Ad26.COV2.S at low or high dose, single or two shots; about 5 received placebo; per-sample allocation not given. The samples were gathered on day 63 after the first injection of vaccine or placebo. Sequencing was performed on peripheral blood, taken in a trial of Ad26.COV2.S vaccine versus placebo. Receptors were obtained from a person aged 18-60 years who received the Ad26.COV2.S COVID-19 vaccine or a placebo.

This chain links TRBV18 with TRBJ1-4; the D gene is possibly TRBD1 (6 bases). The V and J ends lost 2 bases and 7 bases respectively, with 14 bases between them. Germline CDR1 and CDR2: KGHSH and LQKENI. The CDR3 length is 15 residues. This CDR3 is CASSPRQDPGEKLFF. CDR3 bases: TGTGCCAGCTCACCAAGACAGGACCCAGGTGAAAAACTGTTTTTT.

The chain employs TRBV4-2 and TRBJ1-2; 7 bases line up with TRBD1. The CDR3 runs to 15 residues. Germline lookup yields CDR1 LGHNA and CDR2 YNFKEQ. After removal of 3 bases from V and 6 bases from J, the junction contained 10 bases not matched to a gene. The CDR3 sequence is CASSHAIRGRNGYTF. CDR3 nucleotide sequence: TGTGCCAGCAGCCATGCCATCAGGGGGAGGAATGGCTACACCTTC.

This chain joins TRBV4-1 and TRBJ1-4, with TRBD1 identical over 10 bases. V shed 3 bases and J 1 base; nucleotides not matched to a gene: 2. This CDR3 is 16 amino acids long. Germline assignment: CDR1 MGHRA and CDR2 YSYEKL. The CDR3 sequence is CASSQGQGITNEKLFF. Written as DNA, the CDR3 is TGCGCCAGCAGCCAGGGACAGGGGATAACTAATGAAAAACTGTTTTTT.

The V and J genes are TRBV10-3 and TRBJ2-2; D not certain. The V end lost 3 bases, the J end lost 1 base, and 12 bases lay between the germline ends. CDR1 is ENHRY, CDR2 SYGVKD, per germline. The CDR3 totals 16 residues. The CDR3 bases are TGTGCCATCAGTGATTGGCAGGAACTGAACACCGGGGAGCTGTTTTTT. Translation: CAISDWQELNTGELFF.

The V call is TRBV30, the J call TRBJ2-6; D tentatively reads TRBD1 or TRBD2 (5 bases each). Trimming pared 3 bases from V and 3 bases from J, leaving 12 bases between. In germline, CDR1 is GTSNPN, CDR2 SVGIG (reference sequence). This CDR3 region has 15 residues. Written as DNA, the CDR3 is TGTGCCTGGAGCGCAGGGACGGGTGGGGCCAACGTCCTGACTTTC. Protein product: CAWSAGTGGANVLTF.

The V gene is TRBV2, the J gene TRBJ2-7; D gene uncertain. Trimming left V 1 base short and J 3 bases short, with 13 bases between. Per germline, CDR1 SNHLY and CDR2 FYNNEI. The CDR3 consists of 15 residues. CDR3: CASSEEPREFYEQYF. The CDR3 DNA sequence: TGTGCCAGCAGTGAAGAGCCTCGTGAATTCTACGAGCAGTACTTC.

The chain employs TRBV5-1 and TRBJ2-5; D gene uncertain. The CDR3 runs to 16 residues. V shed 0 bases and J shed 3 bases, with 15 bases lying between them. Germline CDR1 SGHRS, CDR2 YFSETQ. CDR3 region: CASSLDRRVSEETQYF. The CDR3 DNA sequence: TGCGCCAGCAGCTTGGACAGAAGGGTCTCGGAAGAGACCCAGTACTTC.

The rearrangement joins TRBV2 to TRBJ2-1; 7 bases align to TRBD1. The trim removed 4 bases at V and 5 bases at J, leaving 11 bases unmatched. There are 16 residues in the CDR3. CDR1 SNHLY and CDR2 FYNNEI come from the germline V gene. The DNA of the CDR3 is TGTGCCAGCAGTGTCGACGACAGGGTTTGGAACAATGAGCAGTTCTTC. Translating it yields CASSVDDRVWNNEQFF.

J is TRBJ2-3 and V is TRBV29-1; D is unresolved. V shed 4 bases and J shed 1 base, with 6 bases lying between them. Germline CDR1 is SQVTM and CDR2 is ANQGSEA. This CDR3 is built from 12 residues. In DNA, the CDR3 is TGCAGCGTTGGCGCCCGCACAGATACGCAGTATTTT. Encoded protein: CSVGARTDTQYF.